What follows are 24 T cell receptor beta chains derived from one specimen sequenced in a study of blood T cells in healthy people across ages. Then a second PCR, running about 7 to 11 cycles, was carried out with a sample-barcoded 5' primer and a J-beta primer mix. TCRdb called the 5' RACE reads again in MiXCR, with one record for every CDR3 protein. Of about 800,000 distinct CDR3 sequences listed, roughly 25% were seen once; the top ten hold more than 3%. The sample was also linked to a second study, of T cells of mothers and their children.

What was sequenced was blood. Receptors were obtained from a boy younger than 18 in good health.

The chain is built from TRBV12-3 or TRBV12-4 and TRBJ2-7, with a tentative D call TRBD2 (5 bases). Trimming left V 7 bases short and J 0 bases short, with 13 bases between. CDR3 size: 14 residues. CDR3 region: CASTKASPSYEQYF. DNA for the CDR3: TGTGCCAGCACTAAGGCTAGCCCCTCCTACGAGCAGTACTTC.

This clonotype has a handful of counts. The rearrangement uses TRBV6-2 or TRBV6-3 and TRBJ2-5, with D unclear. Germline loops: CDR1 MNHEY, CDR2 SVGEGT. CDR3 size: 18 residues. The germline V and J ends were trimmed by 5 bases and 2 bases, with 24 bases remaining between them. CDR3 nucleotides: TGTGCCAGCAGTCCGAGACCTTTCCTCCAACCGAAACAAGAGACCCAGTACTTC. Its protein is CASSPRPFLQPKQETQYF.

Written as DNA, the CDR3 is TGTGCCATCAGTGAGTCGGGTTCCGGGGAGCTGTTTTTT. Its translation: CAISESGSGELFF. This sequence joins TRBV10-3 and TRBJ2-2; D gene ambiguous. Germline values: CDR1 ENHRY, CDR2 SYGVKD. The CDR3 is 13 amino acids. Deletions cut 0 bases from V and 6 bases from J, with 5 bases between.

The chain couples TRBV7-9 to TRBJ2-7, with a tentative D call TRBD1 (5 bases). The DNA end favors TRBJ2-5, so the J call may be wrong. This CDR3 contains 15 residues. CDR1 SEHNR and CDR2 FQNEAQ come from the germline V gene (reference sequence). CDR3 DNA sequence: TGTGCCAGCAGCTTAGGGACACATGACCAAGAGACCCAGTACTTC. Translating gives CASSLGTHDQETQYF.

This rearrangement joins TRBV11-2 to TRBJ2-7; 7 nucleotides line up with TRBD1. Germline lookup yields CDR1 SGHAT and CDR2 FQNNGV. The CDR3 runs to 16 residues. With V trimmed by 5 bases and J by 2 bases, 12 bases remained unmatched. The DNA for the CDR3 is TGTGCCAGCAGCCCCCAACCTATGGGACAGACCTACGAGCAGTACTTC. Translating it yields CASSPQPMGQTYEQYF. The full variable domain, with the rest looked up from reference TRBV11-2 and TRBJ2-7, is EAGVAQSPRYKIIEKRQSVAFWCNPISGHATLYWYQQILGQGPKLLIQFQNNGVVDDSQLPKDRFSAERLKGVDSTLKIQPAKLEDSAVYLCASSPQPMGQTYEQYFGPGTRLTVT.

The V and J genes are TRBV28 and TRBJ2-1, with 12 bases aligning to TRBD2. CDR1 is MDHEN and CDR2 is SYDVKM in the germline V gene. The CDR3 has 17 amino acids. V lost 7 bases to trimming and J lost 0 bases; unmatched junction nucleotides: 7. As DNA, the CDR3 is TGTGCCAGCACCTCGACTAGCGGGAGCGCCTCCTACAATGAGCAGTTCTTC. This sequence encodes CASTSTSGSASYNEQFF.

V and J are TRBV6-1 and TRBJ2-7, with D perhaps matching TRBD1 (5 bases). Germline CDR1 reads MNHNS; CDR2 reads SASEGT. This CDR3 has 15 residues. V lost 7 bases and J 3 bases, leaving 19 bases between the germline ends. The CDR3 DNA reads as TGTGCCAGCAAAGGGGCGAAAGACACCTTCTACGAGCAGTACTTC. Protein product: CASKGAKDTFYEQYF.

This clonotype was detected only a few times. The V call is TRBV4-2, the J call TRBJ2-3, with D possibly being TRBD2 (6 bases). From germline, CDR1 is LGHNA and CDR2 YNFKEQ. This CDR3 spans 15 amino acids. Trimming removed 0 bases from V and 5 bases from J, with 12 bases in between. CDR3 in DNA: TGTGCCAGCAGCCAAGATCCTTCGCGGGAAGATACGCAGTATTTT. As protein: CASSQDPSREDTQYF.

CDR3 in amino acids: CASSLVAGGQFF. The CDR3 DNA sequence: TGTGCCAGCAGCTTGGTCGCGGGGGGCCAGTTCTTC. This sequence joins TRBV5-6 and TRBJ2-1; 8 bases match TRBD2. The CDR3 sequence is 12 residues long. Germline V gene lookup returns CDR1 SGHDT and CDR2 YYEEEE. With 0 bases clipped from V and 13 bases from J, the junction kept 3 bases outside the gene matches. The whole variable domain, filled in from reference TRBV5-6 and TRBJ2-1, reads DAGVTQSPTHLIKTRGQQVTLRCSPKSGHDTVSWYQQALGQGPQFIFQYYEEEERQRGNFPDRFSGHQFPNYSSELNVNALLLGDSALYLCASSLVAGGQFFGPGTRLTVL.

V is TRBV7-8 and J is TRBJ1-2, with D hard to call. V was shortened by 5 bases and J by 5 bases, with 9 bases between the two germline ends. The CDR3 loop spans 12 amino acids. CDR1 is SGHVS and CDR2 is FQNEAQ in the germline V gene. As DNA, the CDR3 is TGTGCCAGCAGCCCCCTAAGTTATGGCTACACCTTC. Protein sequence: CASSPLSYGYTF.

This clonotype was counted between two and nine times. The V call is TRBV2, the J call TRBJ1-4, with a possible D match to TRBD1 (6 bases). Germline loops: CDR1 SNHLY, CDR2 FYNNEI. The germline V and J ends were trimmed by 3 bases and 8 bases, with 16 bases remaining between them. The CDR3 is 15 amino acids. The CDR3 is CASSDGGGSAEKLFF. CDR3 coding DNA: TGTGCCAGCAGTGATGGAGGGGGGTCGGCGGAAAAACTGTTTTTT.

This clonotype was seen at least ten times. This sequence joins TRBV7-9 and TRBJ2-6; 8 bases are a match to TRBD1. The CDR3 sequence is 19 residues long. CDR1 is SEHNR, CDR2 FQNEAQ, per germline (reference sequence). J lost 0 bases, V lost 6 bases, and 13 bases had no gene match. CDR3 protein: CASRPLETGGSSGANVLTF. The CDR3 DNA is TGTGCCAGCAGGCCGCTCGAAACAGGGGGGAGCTCTGGGGCCAACGTCCTGACTTTC.

The chain carries TRBV6-5 and TRBJ1-5, with 7 bases lining up with TRBD1. The germline V gene has CDR1 MNHEY and CDR2 SVGAGI. The CDR3 spans 14 residues. J gave up 4 bases and V 6 bases, and 6 bases lay outside the gene matches. Here the CDR3 DNA reads TGTGCCAGCAGCCCTACAGGGGCAAATCAGCCCCAGCATTTT. Protein sequence: CASSPTGANQPQHF.

This clonotype was observed a few times. This chain connects TRBV6-5 to TRBJ2-2; TRBD1 matches 10 bases. The CDR3 extends over 16 amino acids. The germline V gene encodes CDR1 MNHEY and CDR2 SVGAGI. V lost 2 bases, J lost 4 bases, and 4 bases stayed unmatched. CDR3 nucleotide sequence: TGTGCCAGCAGTTACCTGGACAGGGGGTCCACCGGGGAGCTGTTTTTT. Protein: CASSYLDRGSTGELFF.

The chain recombines TRBV5-6 with TRBJ2-1; D gene unclear. The CDR3 has 14 residues. Trimming left V 2 bases short and J 5 bases short, with 11 bases between. Germline V lookup: CDR1 SGHDT, CDR2 YYEEEE. CDR3 region: CASSFPDDHNEQFF. CDR3 in DNA: TGTGCCAGCAGCTTCCCGGACGACCACAATGAGCAGTTCTTC.

The CDR3 nucleotides read TGTGCCAGCAGCTCAGAGGGCGAGGGGCGTTCCGGCACAGATACGCAGTATTTT. Amino acid sequence: CASSSEGEGRSGTDTQYF. The rearrangement links TRBV13 to TRBJ2-3; tentatively, D is TRBD1 or TRBD2 (5 bases each). CDR1 is PRHDT and CDR2 is FYEKMQ in the germline V gene (reference sequence). Trimming left V 4 bases short and J 1 base short, with 21 bases between. The CDR3 runs 18 residues.

This clonotype has a count of ten or more. The genes are TRBV6-5 and TRBJ2-5; D is possibly TRBD2 (7 bases). The V end lost 6 bases, the J end lost 2 bases, and 19 bases lay between the germline ends. The length of the CDR3 is 16 residues. Germline lookup yields CDR1 MNHEY and CDR2 SVGAGI. The CDR3 nucleotides read TGTGCCAGCAGACGTCTGCCGCGGGGGACACAAGAGACCCAGTACTTC. Encoded protein: CASRRLPRGTQETQYF.

In DNA form, the CDR3 reads TGTGCCAGCAGTTACTCGGAAAGGGGCTTCTATGGCTACACCTTC. Protein product: CASSYSERGFYGYTF. The J gene is TRBJ1-2, the V gene TRBV6-2 or TRBV6-3; tentatively, D is TRBD1 (5 bases). This CDR3 has 15 amino acids. CDR1 is MNHEY and CDR2 is SVGEGT in the germline V gene. Trimming pared 0 bases from V and 4 bases from J, leaving 12 bases between.

The chain has TRBV29-1 and TRBJ2-2; no reliable D call. CDR3 length: 12 amino acids. V lost 3 bases and J 6 bases, leaving 8 bases between the germline ends. Germline values: CDR1 SQVTM, CDR2 ANQGSEA. CDR3 nucleotides: TGCAGCGTTGAGTTCGTCCCCGGGGAGCTGTTTTTT. Its translation: CSVEFVPGELFF.

A few counts support this clonotype. The chain joins TRBV4-1 to TRBJ1-4; maybe TRBD1 (6 bases). Germline V gene data show CDR1 as MGHRA and CDR2 as YSYEKL. V lost 1 base and J lost 0, with 12 bases in between. CDR3 length: 17 residues. The CDR3 is CASSQAGVRPTNEKLFF. CDR3 coding DNA: TGCGCCAGCAGCCAAGCAGGGGTGCGGCCAACTAATGAAAAACTGTTTTTT.

This clonotype was counted a few times. The rearrangement uses TRBV29-1 and TRBJ2-7; D is unresolved. Trimming removed 1 base from V and 6 bases from J, with 10 bases in between. Germline-derived CDR1 and CDR2 are SQVTM and ANQGSEA. This CDR3 contains 12 residues. The CDR3 DNA reads as TGCAGCGTTGAAGTATTGGGCGCCGAGCAGTACTTC. Translating it yields CSVEVLGAEQYF.

J is TRBJ2-2 and V is TRBV3-1, with TRBD2 matching 9 bases. The V gene's germline CDR1 is LGHDT and CDR2 YNNKEL (reference sequence). CDR3 length: 18 residues. V lost 4 bases to trimming and J lost 0 bases; unmatched junction nucleotides: 9. The CDR3 DNA follows: TGTGCCAGCAGCCCTCACGGAGCGGGAGGCCCGAACACCGGGGAGCTGTTTTTT. It codes for CASSPHGAGGPNTGELFF.

This clonotype has more than one count but fewer than ten. V gene TRBV29-1 combines with J gene TRBJ2-5, with D possibly TRBD2 on 6 matching bases. The CDR3 has 12 residues. CDR1 is SQVTM, CDR2 ANQGSEA, per germline. The V end was cut by 4 bases, the J end by 7 bases, with 13 bases between. CDR3 nucleotides: TGCAGCGTTGGGAGGGCGAGCCGGACCCAGTACTTC. Translation: CSVGRASRTQYF.

The rearrangement joins TRBV28 to TRBJ2-6; TRBD1 aligns across 8 bases. This CDR3 contains 17 residues. V gave up 7 bases and J gave up 2 bases; unmatched junction bases: 10. Germline-derived CDR1 and CDR2 are MDHEN and SYDVKM. CDR3 in DNA: TGTGCCAGCATTCCAAGGACAGGGCTGACTGGGGCCAACGTCCTGACTTTC. Protein sequence: CASIPRTGLTGANVLTF.